This TCR beta chain was captured by sequencing in a study of blood T cell repertoires in COVID-19. Generated by immunoSEQ multiplex PCR, the TCRdb table keeps only in-frame clones and is missing some. The sample has 150,000 to 180,000 clones, around 83% seen once. In Seattle, patients joined the study during active infection and were tracked longitudinally. V lost 0 bases and J lost 8, with 19 bases in between. The CDR3 has 16 amino acids. CDR1 is LGHNA, CDR2 YNFKEQ, per germline. Sequences were obtained from peripheral blood. This receptor was obtained from a woman aged 55-69 years with COVID-19, enrolled during active disease. This sequence joins TRBV4-2 and TRBJ1-2, with D perhaps TRBD1 (6 bases). The CDR3 is CASSQDRTGTPGGYTF. The CDR3 DNA sequence: TGTGCCAGCAGCCAAGACCGAACCGGGACACCCGGAGGCTACACCTTC.